This T cell receptor beta chain was sequenced in a study of shared clonotypes between healthy human individuals (TCRdb year 2020). About the investigation overall: A couple of women and three men aged 18 to 49 years were included in the cohort. For each donor, CD4 naive and CD4 memory were each run on three plates, CD8 naive on two plates, and CD8 memory on one plate. To estimate repertoire size and how much clonotypes are shared between individuals, the study performed deep sequencing of blood TCR repertoires from about five healthy adults. Different laboratories and diverse techniques were used to prepare libraries and sequence TCR repertoires, to increase sequencing depth and limit assay-specific biases. Each donor's leukapheresis produced roughly between roughly 0.85 and 10 billion PBMCs. What the study reported, not specific to this receptor: Pairwise subsampling indicated that sequencing depth was expected to affect the degree of clonotype sharing among donors. Naive subsets generally had larger estimated clonotype richness than memory subsets did. Sampling was restricted to blood, and TCR repertoires in tissues likely differ from the TCR repertoires found in blood. Sharing across several donors was observed for around 5% of naive CD4, about 3.2% of naive CD8, roughly 2.3% of memory CD4, and roughly 0.4% of memory CD8 clonotypes. Rarefaction of sorted-subset datasets indicated incomplete sequencing despite the large sequencing depth. Compared with non-shared clonotypes, clonotypes shared by all four sorted-subset donors had higher generation probabilities. Because the study included a small number of donors, the genetic and exposure-history diversity represented was limited.

As encoded in the germline V gene (reference sequence), CDR1 is SEHNR while CDR2 is FQNEAQ. Trimming removed 8 bases from V and 2 bases from J, leaving 9 bases between the germline ends. Including the terminal cysteine and phenylalanine, the CDR3 comprises 13 residues. Here the CDR3 DNA is all that survives: 39 bases in frame from base 1. Turning to this clone: Its binding antigen is unknown. Base quality data are lacking; no much larger clone is found one base away. Within the sample, other DNA sequences also encode this same CDR3.

CD8 naive samples consisted of CD45RO-negative cells that were positively selected for CCR7, yielding a CD45RA+CCR7+ population without TemRA cells. Donors were healthy HIV-negative adults with no recently reported acute infections or vaccinations. Only Caucasian adults living in Nashville, Tennessee, USA were represented among the donors. Blood was collected by leukapheresis, and PBMCs were isolated by Ficoll-Histopaque density gradient centrifugation and then cryopreserved in liquid nitrogen vapor phase. Purity and quantity of every magnetically sorted T cell population were checked by analytical flow cytometry. From each sorted fraction, genomic DNA was isolated and quantified by UV absorbance on a Nanodrop 2000c. Using the deep immunoSEQ assay, TCR CDR3 regions were amplified from genomic DNA by multiplex PCR. Extracted genomic DNA from each cell subset was distributed evenly across all wells of several immunoSEQ 96-well plates, and each plate was treated as a replicate. Each replicate PCR for sorted subsets received roughly 200 ng genomic DNA, equal to 28,000 or so T cell genomes. The purified libraries were quantified using a Qubit 3.0 fluorometer, sized with a Bioanalyzer 2100, and then quantified again using the KAPA Library Quantification kit. A separate single-read 150-cycle Illumina NextSeq 550 flow cell was used to sequence each immunoSEQ 96-well plate. In the paper's pipeline: Because the immunoSEQ output held only junctional sequences and lacked quality scores, the filtering could not match the filtering applied to full-length reads. To assign V/J genes and CDR3, sequences were annotated against IMGT germline references using PyIR, a Python wrapper for IgBLAST v1.9. Reads were removed for weak V/J assignments (E-value above 1e-6), missing CDR3, stop codons, out-of-frame junctions, or ambiguous translated residues. V3J clonotypes were defined by identical inferred V gene, J gene, and CDR3 amino acid sequence. Percentage overlap between repertoires was computed as shared unique clonotypes divided by the size of the smaller repertoire. RTK rarefaction, the Chao1 estimator, and Recon v2.1 estimates of unobserved clonotypes were used to assess repertoire richness. Generation probabilities were computed with OLGA for all TCRbeta clonotypes obtained by the gDNA method from a handful of donors. TCRdb carries this immuneACCESS record with in-frame sequences only. Its versions omit some clonotypes, under half of them owing to an unresolved V gene in the studies checked, with the rest unexplained. The DNA was the basis for D and trimming; V, J and clone size are from that table. The sample table contains around 2.1 million clones; only one count was recorded for about 92% of them. The ten largest clones take up under 2% of the sample.

The sample was naive CD8+ T cells from PBMCs. The label giving this sample's cell subset or site can be read as: CD45RA+CCR7+. The receptor was isolated from a man between 18 and 35 years old in good health. Some clones in this sample may be carry-over from other donors' samples. The rearrangement combines TRBV7-9 with TRBJ1-4, with no confident D gene call. At the DNA level, the sequence is TGTGCCAGCCGGGCCGCGACTAATGAAAAACTGTTTTTT. The resulting protein is CASRAATNEKLFF. With the rest looked up from the reference TRBV7-9 and TRBJ1-4 genes rather than sequenced, the full variable domain is DTGVSQNPRHKITKRGQNVTFRCDPISEHNRLYWYRQTLGQGPEFLTYFQNEAQLEKSRLLSDRFSAERPKGSFSTLEIQRTEQGDSAMYLCASRAATNEKLFFGSGTQLSVL.